These 32 T cell receptor beta chains were all obtained from the same sample, sequenced in a study of blood T cell repertoires in COVID-19. Measured with immunoSEQ multiplex PCR; TCRdb has only the in-frame clones, and not every one. This sample has about 120,000 clones, with about 85% found just once. Sequenced: peripheral blood. These receptors were obtained from a man aged 35 to 55 with acute or convalescent COVID-19.

This rearrangement joins TRBV6-1 to TRBJ1-2; 7 bases agree with TRBD1. Germline V CDR1 and CDR2: MNHNS, SASEGT. This CDR3 is built from 13 residues. V was clipped by 4 bases and J by 6 bases; unmatched bases: 5. CDR3 bases: TGTGCCAGCAGTGCGAGACAGGGAAATGGCTACACCTTC. Its protein product is CASSARQGNGYTF.

This chain uses TRBV7-2 with TRBJ2-7; 8 bases map to TRBD2. This CDR3 has 14 residues. Trimming cost V 3 bases and J 1 base; bases outside gene matches: 2. Germline-derived CDR1 and CDR2 are SGHTA and FQGNSA. As DNA, the CDR3 is TGTGCCAGCAGCTTCCGGGGGGGTTCCTACGAGCAGTACTTC. Residues: CASSFRGGSYEQYF. Full variable domain (remainder filled in from reference TRBV7-2 and TRBJ2-7): GAGVSQSPSNKVTEKGKDVELRCDPISGHTALYWYRQSLGQGLEFLIYFQGNSAPDKSGLPSDRFSAERTGGSVSTLTIQRTQQEDSAVYLCASSFRGGSYEQYFGPGTRLTVT.

The chain combines TRBV7-2 with TRBJ2-7, with 12 bases matching TRBD2. The length of the CDR3 is 16 residues. Trimming took 5 bases from V and 1 from J; bases not matched to a gene: 6. Germline CDR1 reads SGHTA; CDR2 reads FQGNSA. The chain's CDR3 is CASSPRLAGVSYEQYF. The CDR3 DNA sequence: TGTGCCAGCAGCCCGCGACTAGCGGGGGTTTCCTACGAGCAGTACTTC. Combining the CDR3 with reference TRBV7-2 and TRBJ2-7 gives the whole variable domain GAGVSQSPSNKVTEKGKDVELRCDPISGHTALYWYRQSLGQGLEFLIYFQGNSAPDKSGLPSDRFSAERTGGSVSTLTIQRTQQEDSAVYLCASSPRLAGVSYEQYFGPGTRLTVT.

The rearrangement uses TRBV7-2 and TRBJ1-1; TRBD1 might be the D (6 bases). The V gene's germline CDR1 is SGHTA and CDR2 FQGNSA. The germline V and J ends were trimmed by 3 bases and 4 bases, with 9 bases remaining between them. The CDR3 totals 13 residues. CDR3 sequence: CASSFTGPTEAFF. CDR3 bases: TGTGCCAGCAGCTTCACAGGGCCCACTGAAGCTTTCTTT.

This rearrangement joins TRBV6-5 to TRBJ1-6, with 7 bases aligning to TRBD1. This CDR3 has 14 residues. Germline loops: CDR1 MNHEY, CDR2 SVGAGI. Trimming removed 8 bases from V and 7 bases from J; junction bases left unmatched: 8. CDR3 in DNA: TGTGCCAGCGGACATCGGGACAGAAATTCACCCCTCCACTTT. It codes for CASGHRDRNSPLHF.

This chain joins TRBV2 and TRBJ2-1; 14 nucleotides agree with TRBD2. The CDR3 loop spans 18 amino acids. The trim removed 6 bases at V and 4 bases at J, leaving 11 bases unmatched. Germline loops: CDR1 SNHLY, CDR2 FYNNEI. The CDR3 region has the DNA TGTGCCAGCAGGCCGAGACTAGCGGGGGGGCGCCATTACAATGAGCAGTTCTTC. It yields the protein CASRPRLAGGRHYNEQFF.

This sequence joins TRBV15 and TRBJ2-1; no definite D call. The CDR3 totals 15 residues. V lost 3 bases to trimming and J lost 10 bases, with 19 bases between them. Per the germline V gene, CDR1 is LNHNV and CDR2 is YYDKDF (reference sequence). The CDR3 sequence is CATSRTLSVSNEQFF. For the CDR3, the DNA is TGTGCCACCAGCAGGACTCTCAGCGTTTCTAACGAGCAGTTCTTC.

In this sample, this clone turned up many times. The J gene is TRBJ2-5, the V gene TRBV19; 7 bases match TRBD1. The germline V gene has CDR1 LNHDA and CDR2 SQIVND (reference sequence). The CDR3 sequence is 16 residues long. The V and J ends lost 1 base and 4 bases, in that order; junction bases with no gene match: 9. This CDR3 reads CASSIGGDRARETQYF. In DNA, the CDR3 is TGTGCCAGTAGTATAGGGGGAGACAGGGCGCGAGAGACCCAGTACTTC.

The CDR3 DNA is TGTGCCACCAGTCTAGGGAACACCGGGGAGCTGTTTTTT. The encoded protein is CATSLGNTGELFF. The genes are TRBV24-1 and TRBJ2-2; D is undetermined. CDR1 and CDR2 from the germline V gene are KGHDR and SFDVKD. Trimming left V 6 bases short and J 1 base short, with 5 bases between. This CDR3 has 13 residues.

The chain joins TRBV11-3 to TRBJ2-1; no definite D call. Trimming shortened V by 1 base and J by 7 bases, and 5 bases separated the two germline ends. Germline-derived CDR1 and CDR2 are SGHNT and YENEEA. The CDR3 loop spans 12 amino acids. The CDR3: CASSLGVNEQFF. As DNA, the CDR3 is TGTGCCAGCAGCTTAGGAGTTAATGAGCAGTTCTTC.

The chain carries TRBV10-2 and TRBJ1-2; a weak D match, TRBD1 (6 bases). Germline loops: CDR1 WSHSY, CDR2 SAAADI. V was pared by 4 bases and J by 6 bases, with 15 bases between. The CDR3 spans 14 residues. The CDR3: CASSAWGAGDGYTF. In DNA, the CDR3 is TGCGCCAGCAGTGCATGGGGGGCGGGAGATGGCTACACCTTC.

This chain uses TRBV2 with TRBJ1-5, with 8 bases matching TRBD1. The V gene's germline CDR1 is SNHLY and CDR2 FYNNEI. This CDR3 spans 14 amino acids. The trim removed 7 bases at V and 5 bases at J, leaving 7 bases unmatched. CDR3 amino acids: CASKTGGVDQPQHF. The CDR3 coding sequence is TGTGCCAGCAAAACAGGGGGAGTAGATCAGCCCCAGCATTTT.

The J gene is TRBJ1-1, the V gene TRBV29-1; 7 nucleotides match TRBD1. The CDR3 runs 12 residues. The J segment lost 6 bases and the V segment lost 6 bases, leaving 7 bases of the junction unmatched. Germline assignment: CDR1 SQVTM and CDR2 ANQGSEA. The CDR3 loop reads CSVVTGVSEAFF. The CDR3 DNA is TGCAGCGTCGTTACAGGGGTCTCTGAAGCTTTCTTT.

DNA of the CDR3: TGTGCCAGCACGGGACAGAGCTCTGGAAACACCATATATTTT. Protein product: CASTGQSSGNTIYF. The chain combines TRBV11-1 with TRBJ1-3; 7 bases are a match to TRBD1. The CDR3 runs to 14 residues. Per germline, CDR1 SGHAT and CDR2 FQDESV (reference sequence). V shed 7 bases, J shed 0 bases, and the junction held 3 bases outside the gene matches.

This sequence joins TRBV29-1 and TRBJ1-2; D is possibly TRBD1 (6 bases). V was pared by 1 base and J by 10 bases, with 7 bases between. The germline gives CDR1 SQVTM, CDR2 ANQGSEA. The CDR3 is 10 residues long. The CDR3 reads CSVEGTDYTF. CDR3 nucleotide sequence: TGCAGCGTTGAAGGGACAGACTACACCTTC.

This chain links TRBV10-1 with TRBJ1-2; TRBD1 agrees at 10 bases. CDR1 and CDR2 from the germline V gene are WNHNN and SYGVQD (reference sequence). The CDR3 spans 16 residues. V shed 3 bases, J shed 8 bases, and the junction held 12 bases outside the gene matches. The CDR3 DNA follows: TGCGCCAGCAGTGATGGACAGGGGGTAAGGGGAGCGGGCTACACCTTC. Amino acid sequence: CASSDGQGVRGAGYTF.

The genes are TRBV7-8 and TRBJ1-4; the D is unclear. The CDR3 has 16 residues. V was pared by 5 bases and J by 0 bases, with 13 bases between. Per germline, CDR1 SGHVS and CDR2 FQNEAQ. CDR3: CASSEISVATNEKLFF. CDR3 sequence (DNA): TGTGCCAGCAGCGAGATTTCCGTTGCAACTAATGAAAAACTGTTTTTT.

The rearrangement joins TRBV5-4 to TRBJ2-1; 10 bases agree with TRBD2. This CDR3 is 15 amino acids long. Germline V gene sequence: CDR1 SGHNT, CDR2 YYREEE (reference sequence). J gave up 6 bases and V 4 bases, and 7 bases lay outside the gene matches. The CDR3 DNA sequence: TGTGCCAGCAGCCACATTAGCGGGAGGCCCAATGAGCAGTTCTTC. This sequence encodes CASSHISGRPNEQFF.

The chain joins TRBV6-6 to TRBJ2-4; 7 positions agree with TRBD2. CDR1 MNHNY and CDR2 SVGAGI come from the germline V gene (reference sequence). The V and J ends lost 4 bases and 5 bases, in that order; junction bases with no gene match: 5. The CDR3 loop spans 14 amino acids. CDR3 sequence: CASSFGAGENIQYF. CDR3 DNA sequence: TGTGCCAGCAGTTTCGGGGCGGGGGAAAACATTCAGTACTTC.

The chain couples TRBV28 to TRBJ2-7, with 10 nucleotides matching TRBD2. The CDR3 consists of 13 residues. The germline gives CDR1 MDHEN, CDR2 SYDVKM. Trimming cost V 8 bases and J 4 bases; bases outside gene matches: 5. CDR3 loop: CASLGLADYEQYF. The CDR3 DNA follows: TGTGCCAGCCTTGGACTAGCGGATTACGAGCAGTACTTC.

This sequence joins TRBV3-1 (or the pseudogene TRBV3-2) and TRBJ1-4, with D possibly matching TRBD1 (5 bases). The ends were cut back, 4 bases at V and 3 bases at J, with 12 bases in the middle. Germline V CDR1 and CDR2: LGHDT, YNNKEL (reference sequence). The CDR3 totals 15 residues. CDR3 amino acids: CASSPWAGANEKLFF. CDR3 DNA: TGTGCCAGCAGCCCTTGGGCGGGGGCTAATGAAAAACTGTTTTTT.

This chain connects TRBV19 to TRBJ2-3; 11 bases align to TRBD2. The CDR3 runs to 15 residues. Germline CDR1 is LNHDA and CDR2 is SQIVND (reference sequence). V shed 3 bases and J 5 bases; nucleotides not matched to a gene: 4. CDR3 region: CASSIVTSGIDTQYF. Here the CDR3 DNA reads TGTGCCAGTAGTATCGTGACTAGCGGGATAGATACGCAGTATTTT. Based on the CDR3 plus reference TRBV19 and TRBJ2-3, the full variable domain is DGGITQSPKYLFRKEGQNVTLSCEQNLNHDAMYWYRQDPGQGLRLIYYSQIVNDFQKGDIAEGYSVSREKKESFPLTVTSAQKNPTAFYLCASSIVTSGIDTQYFGPGTRLTVL.

This rearrangement joins TRBV11-2 to TRBJ1-4; possible D gene TRBD1, 6 bases. CDR3 length equals 12 residues. Trimming cost V 3 bases and J 15 bases, with 14 bases left between them. From germline, CDR1 is SGHAT and CDR2 FQNNGV. The CDR3 bases are TGTGCCAGCAGCTTCTATGGACAGCCTTTGTTTTTT. It codes for CASSFYGQPLFF.

The table lists this clone with a count of one. The rearrangement uses TRBV6-1 and TRBJ1-5; the D is unclear. The germline V gene encodes CDR1 MNHNS and CDR2 SASEGT. The length of the CDR3 is 14 residues. The V and J ends lost 8 bases and 7 bases respectively, with 18 bases between them. CDR3 amino acids: CASVSLGSPQPQHF. The CDR3 DNA reads TGTGCCAGCGTATCCCTGGGGAGTCCCCAGCCCCAGCATTTT.

The rearrangement joins TRBV14 to TRBJ2-5; D gene uncertain. Germline V gene data show CDR1 as SGHDN and CDR2 as FVKESK. Trimming removed 1 base from V and 5 bases from J, with 8 bases in between. The CDR3 is 13 amino acids. The CDR3 coding sequence is TGTGCCAGCAGCCAAGGGCTTTTGGAGACCCAGTACTTC. This gives the protein CASSQGLLETQYF. Full variable domain (rest looked up from reference TRBV14 and TRBJ2-5): EAGVTQFPSHSVIEKGQTVTLRCDPISGHDNLYWYRRVMGKEIKFLLHFVKESKQDESGMPNNRFLAERTGGTYSTLKVQPAELEDSGVYFCASSQGLLETQYFGPGTRLLVL.

V is TRBV3-1 (or the pseudogene TRBV3-2) and J is TRBJ2-1, with TRBD2 matching over 9 bases. This CDR3 has 17 amino acids. Germline assignment: CDR1 LGHDT and CDR2 YNNKEL (reference sequence). V shed 4 bases and J 8 bases; nucleotides not matched to a gene: 15. CDR3 amino acids: CASSLGNGGGAGDEQFF. CDR3 sequence (DNA): TGTGCCAGCAGCCTCGGGAACGGCGGGGGGGCCGGAGATGAGCAGTTCTTC.

The chain recombines TRBV15 with TRBJ1-6, with D possibly being TRBD1 (5 bases). Germline lookup yields CDR1 LNHNV and CDR2 YYDKDF (reference sequence). Trimming removed 2 bases at V and 10 bases at J, with 9 bases between. CDR3 length: 13 amino acids. The DNA for the CDR3 is TGTGCCACCAGCAGATTCCAGGGATCACCCCTCCACTTT. Its protein is CATSRFQGSPLHF.

This clone is a singleton in its sample. V gene TRBV18 combines with J gene TRBJ2-3, with TRBD1 identical over 9 bases. The CDR3 is 16 amino acids. Per the germline V gene, CDR1 is KGHSH and CDR2 is LQKENI. Germline trimming cut 4 bases from V and 7 bases from J; bases unmatched to any gene: 12. CDR3 nucleotides: TGTGCCAGCTCACATCCCGGGACAGGGACCGTAAATACGCAGTATTTT. Its protein is CASSHPGTGTVNTQYF.

V and J are TRBV9 and TRBJ2-3, with 9 nucleotides matching TRBD1. Trimming cost V 2 bases and J 2 bases; bases outside gene matches: 9. CDR3 size: 17 residues. Germline V CDR1 and CDR2: SGDLS, YYNGEE. The DNA for the CDR3 is TGTGCCAGCAGCGTCGATACACGGACAGGGGCCACAGATACGCAGTATTTT. Translation: CASSVDTRTGATDTQYF. Complete variable domain (other parts from reference TRBV9 and TRBJ2-3): DSGVTQTPKHLITATGQRVTLRCSPRSGDLSVYWYQQSLDQGLQFLIQYYNGEERAKGNILERFSAQQFPDLHSELNLSSLELGDSALYFCASSVDTRTGATDTQYFGPGTRLTVL.

The genes are TRBV19 and TRBJ2-1, with unresolved D. CDR3 length: 15 residues. Germline CDR1 LNHDA, CDR2 SQIVND (reference sequence). V lost 2 bases and J lost 8, with 16 bases in between. CDR3 region: CASSIRGSSLYEQFF. In DNA form, the CDR3 reads TGTGCCAGTAGTATACGAGGCAGCTCCCTCTATGAGCAGTTCTTC.

The V gene is TRBV7-8, the J gene TRBJ2-2, with TRBD1 identical over 7 bases. The CDR3 is 15 amino acids. In germline, CDR1 is SGHVS, CDR2 FQNEAQ. The V gene end was trimmed by 3 bases and the J gene end by 4 bases; junction bases not matched to a gene: 5. This CDR3 is CASSFDRVFTGELFF. The CDR3 region has the DNA TGTGCCAGCAGCTTTGACAGGGTCTTCACCGGGGAGCTGTTTTTT.

V and J are TRBV12-3 or TRBV12-4 and TRBJ1-1; possibly TRBD1 for D (6 bases). V was cut by 6 bases and J by 8 bases, with 16 bases left in between. The CDR3 totals 13 residues. The CDR3 DNA reads as TGTGCCAGCAGACGGGTCGGGACACGAGAAGCTTTCTTT. Translating it yields CASRRVGTREAFF.